This is a list of T cell receptor beta chains from one sample in a study of shared clonotypes between healthy human individuals. This table comes from immunoSEQ multiplex PCR, and its TCRdb copy is limited to in-frame clones, with some not included. The repertoire holds about 960,000 clones, with around 80% as singletons. The sequencing sample was made of memory CD4+ T cells sorted from blood. The receptors here all came from a man aged 18-30 years in good health. CDR3s include the opening cysteine and the closing phenylalanine or tryptophan. Fields, in order: V gene, CDR3 protein.

TRBV5-1,CASSPAGTSGGEQYF
TRBV5-6,CASSPGRLAGLSTDTQYF
TRBV10-2,CASREPDGSNTEAFF
TRBV6-5,CASSYGRNSYEQYF
TRBV5-1,CASSWGSGDQPQHF
TRBV5-4,CASSPDRNYGYTF
TRBV19,CASSMERHIQYF
TRBV2,CASSELGGQLKNTQYF
TRBV5-1,CASKPGADREVDTIYF
TRBV27,CASSLGFGGGTEAFF
TRBV7-6,CASSLAQGTGNTIYF
TRBV6-5,CASRDSPNNSPLHF
TRBV5-5,CASSLAGLAGAYEQYF
TRBV7-2,CASSLTGQGSYEQYF
TRBV27,CASRELGGWANVLTF
TRBV5-6,CASSHRNTGELFF
TRBV2,CASRRPPGEAEAFF
TRBV2,CASSPLTPNYGYTF
TRBV30,CAWSIESSGANVLTF
TRBV2,CASSVNVLTF
TRBV19,CASSIGHKYEQYF
TRBV11-2,CASSTRGGATEAFF
TRBV5-1,CASSLGTGPTNEKLFF
TRBV6-1,CASTLENYEQYF
TRBV28,CASSSGQAREKLFF
TRBV6-1,CASSEEVPEWANYGYTF
TRBV2,CASRVAVRTDTQYF
TRBV5-6,CASSFSSGLYSYNSPLHF
TRBV11-2,CASSRGQEETQYF
TRBV2,CASSGGQGLYF
TRBV15,CATSPLFAGGDNEQFF
TRBV18,CASSPTSLTYEQYF